The sequence of this T cell receptor (beta chain) was determined in a study of blood T cell repertoires in COVID-19. Across the study: Sources were T cells, B-cell-depleted T cells, or PBMCs; the material itself was cDNA or gDNA.

The participants were between roughly 18 and 100 years old and came from roughly 24 US areas. Assignments of participants to cohorts depended upon their own reported clinical history. Original processing notes: Amplified reference gene primers provided the basis for estimating nucleated cell counts. Repertoires were generated with immunoSEQ multiplex PCR, while TCRdb's copy carries only in-frame clones and drops some. For V, J and clone size, that table is used; D and trimming come from the DNA. The sample yields 200,000 to 250,000 clones, about 87% seen once. This sequence was found in a woman aged 25 to 39 who had been exposed to COVID-19. The source material was PBMCs or T cells enriched from blood (not recorded which).

CDR3 nucleotides: TGCAGCGTACCGCGGACAGGGGTCTACAATGAGCAGTTCTTC. Translating gives CSVPRTGVYNEQFF. The chain has TRBV29-1 and TRBJ2-1, with 9 bases aligning to TRBD1. Germline CDR1 SQVTM, CDR2 ANQGSEA. The V gene end was trimmed by 6 bases and the J gene end by 3 bases; junction bases not matched to a gene: 6. This CDR3 is built from 14 residues.